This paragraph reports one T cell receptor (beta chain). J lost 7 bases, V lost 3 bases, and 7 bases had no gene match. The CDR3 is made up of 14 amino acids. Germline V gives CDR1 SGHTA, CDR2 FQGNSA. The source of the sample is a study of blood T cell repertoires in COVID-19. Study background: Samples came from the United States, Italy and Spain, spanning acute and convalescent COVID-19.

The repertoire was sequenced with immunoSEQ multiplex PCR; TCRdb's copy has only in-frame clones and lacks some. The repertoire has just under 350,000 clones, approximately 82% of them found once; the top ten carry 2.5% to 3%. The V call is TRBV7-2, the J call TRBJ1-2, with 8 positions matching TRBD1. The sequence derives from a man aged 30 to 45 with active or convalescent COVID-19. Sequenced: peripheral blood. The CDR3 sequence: CASSFPDRVSGYTF. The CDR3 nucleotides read TGTGCCAGCAGCTTCCCGGACAGGGTTAGTGGCTACACCTTC.